This TCR beta chain was documented in a study of OX40 agonist ivuxolimab in advanced cancers. Trimming left V 6 bases short and J 6 bases short, with 8 bases between. The CDR3 consists of 12 residues. The V gene's germline CDR1 is LNHDA and CDR2 SQIVND (reference sequence). Study-wide findings and caveats: CD4+ and CD8+ T cells in blood underwent clonal expansion by week 6 at 0.1 to 3.0 mg/kg.

In the case of this clone: Its specificity is not known.

The assay was immunoSEQ multiplex PCR, and TCRdb's table has in-frame clones only and misses some. The sample lists about 58,000 clones, approximately 88% occurring once. This receptor was obtained from an adult with an advanced solid tumor such as melanoma, head and neck, liver or kidney cancer. This chain joins TRBV19 and TRBJ2-2, with D possibly TRBD1 on 5 matching bases. Material: CD4+ or CD8+ T cells sorted from blood, obtained in a trial of the OX40 agonist ivuxolimab. The CDR3 nucleotides are TGTGCCAGTAGCAGGGATTCCGGGGAGCTGTTTTTT. Translation gives CASSRDSGELFF.